This entry concerns a single TCR beta chain. Antigen specificity is unknown. The sample is drawn from a study of cytomegalovirus exposure and HLA in healthy donors. Findings of the study overall: Presence/absence results assume similar sequencing depth per donor, which may not hold. Previously analyzed data showed that most TCR beta V segments were productive at a frequency of about 87% or about 30%.

PCR was performed using 60 Vbeta and 13 Jbeta primers. Sequencing used immunoSEQ multiplex PCR; TCRdb keeps in-frame clones, though not all of them. The sample includes around 67,000 clones, roughly 66% of them seen just once. The germline CDR1 and CDR2 sequences are SQVTM and ANQGSEA. This CDR3 has 12 amino acids. V gave up 2 bases and J gave up 4 bases; unmatched junction bases: 0. Sequenced input: PBMCs. This clonotype was obtained from a woman aged 45-60 years in good health and CMV-seronegative. J is TRBJ2-5 and V is TRBV29-1, with 8 bases fitting TRBD2. CDR3 sequence: CSVELAGETQYF. In nucleotides, the CDR3 is TGCAGCGTTGAACTAGCGGGAGAGACCCAGTACTTC.